The next 20 T cell receptor beta chains were all read from a single sample in a study of Ad26.COV2.S vaccination and SARS-CoV-2 variants. Sequenced by immunoSEQ multiplex PCR; TCRdb stores in-frame clones only, minus some. The data show just over 350,000 clones, roughly 94% seen once. Sequenced here: peripheral blood, sampled after recovery from COVID-19. The receptors stem from a human donor who had recovered from COVID-19.

This clone was seen only once. This chain connects TRBV2 to TRBJ1-1; no definite D call. CDR1 and CDR2 from the germline V gene are SNHLY and FYNNEI. V gave up 5 bases and J gave up 7 bases, with 11 bases separating them. The CDR3 has 12 amino acids. The CDR3 protein is CASSKQTYEAFF. Here the CDR3 DNA reads TGTGCCAGCAGTAAGCAGACATATGAAGCTTTCTTT.

The chain has TRBV10-2 and TRBJ2-1; no clear D. The CDR3 has 16 residues. The germline CDR1 and CDR2 sequences are WSHSY and SAAADI. The V gene lost 0 bases and the J gene lost 2 bases, with 11 bases spanning the gap. In DNA, the CDR3 is TGCGCCAGCAGTGAGTCACACACGGACCCCTACAATGAGCAGTTCTTC. Translation gives CASSESHTDPYNEQFF.

In DNA, the CDR3 is TGTGCCAGCAGCGGAAATCAGGGATTTCGGTTCGACGAGCAGTACTTC. This translates into CASSGNQGFRFDEQYF. The J gene is TRBJ2-7, the V gene TRBV6-2 or TRBV6-3; weak D call: TRBD1 (5 bases). The CDR3 has 16 residues. The germline V and J ends were trimmed by 6 bases and 5 bases, with 23 bases remaining between them. Germline assignment: CDR1 MNHEY and CDR2 SVGEGT.

The V and J genes are TRBV7-6 and TRBJ1-2; 12 positions agree with TRBD1. The length of the CDR3 is 19 residues. The germline CDR1 and CDR2 sequences are SGHVS and FNYEAQ. V was clipped by 3 bases and J by 4 bases; unmatched bases: 15. CDR3 sequence reads: CASSFNVKGTGGAGYGYTF. Here the CDR3 DNA reads TGTGCCAGCAGCTTCAACGTAAAAGGGACAGGGGGCGCGGGCTATGGCTACACCTTC. Full variable domain (rest looked up from reference TRBV7-6 and TRBJ1-2): GAGVSQSPRYKVTKRGQDVALRCDPISGHVSLYWYRQALGQGPEFLTYFNYEAQQDKSGLPNDRFSAERPEGSISTLTIQRTEQRDSAMYRCASSFNVKGTGGAGYGYTFGSGTRLTVV.

CDR3 loop: CASSYSRTGVSGYTF. The CDR3 bases are TGTGCCAGCAGTTACTCGAGGACAGGGGTTAGTGGCTACACCTTC. This rearrangement joins TRBV6-5 to TRBJ1-2; 9 nucleotides align to TRBD1. The CDR3 spans 15 residues. Germline V CDR1 and CDR2: MNHEY, SVGAGI. J was trimmed by 7 bases and V by 0 bases; bases with no gene match: 6.

The chain employs TRBV4-3 and TRBJ1-6; a possible D gene is TRBD1 (5 bases). CDR1 LGHNA and CDR2 YSLEER come from the germline V gene. Trimming pared 5 bases from V and 6 bases from J, leaving 11 bases between. This CDR3 has 14 amino acids. For the CDR3, the DNA is TGCGCCAGCAGCGGGGCACATTTTAATTCACCCCTCCACTTT. Translating gives CASSGAHFNSPLHF.

The sample holds one count of this clone. The rearrangement joins TRBV2 to TRBJ1-4; D remains ambiguous. V gave up 2 bases and J gave up 0 bases, with 13 bases separating them. The CDR3 is 17 residues long. Germline V gene data show CDR1 as SNHLY and CDR2 as FYNNEI. This CDR3 is CASSEREGIATNEKLFF. CDR3 nucleotide sequence: TGTGCCAGCAGTGAAAGGGAGGGCATTGCAACTAATGAAAAACTGTTTTTT.

The V call is TRBV5-4, the J call TRBJ1-2; no clear D. From germline, CDR1 is SGHNT and CDR2 YYREEE (reference sequence). Trimming cost V 0 bases and J 4 bases, with 16 bases left between them. The CDR3 sequence is 16 residues long. The CDR3 loop reads CASSLELLDRGYGYTF. The CDR3 DNA follows: TGTGCCAGCAGCTTGGAGTTGCTGGACCGAGGCTATGGCTACACCTTC.

This clone was observed once. The chain combines TRBV4-1 with TRBJ1-1, with D hard to call. Germline CDR1 is MGHRA and CDR2 is YSYEKL. Trimming left V 2 bases short and J 10 bases short, with 17 bases between. The CDR3 is 14 amino acids. The CDR3 region has the DNA TGCGCCAGCAGCCAAAATCTTCCAGATTGGAGAGCTTTCTTT. This gives the protein CASSQNLPDWRAFF.

This chain connects TRBV11-2 to TRBJ2-2; D call uncertain. CDR3 size: 14 residues. V was trimmed by 2 bases and J by 2 bases, leaving 6 bases between them. Germline V lookup: CDR1 SGHAT, CDR2 FQNNGV. DNA for the CDR3: TGTGCCAGCAGCTTAATGTCTAACACCGGGGAGCTGTTTTTT. Translation gives CASSLMSNTGELFF.

The chain combines TRBV15 with TRBJ2-1; a possible D gene is TRBD1 (5 bases). Trimming cost V 5 bases and J 0 bases, with 11 bases left between them. CDR1 LNHNV and CDR2 YYDKDF come from the germline V gene (reference sequence). The CDR3 runs 15 residues. As DNA, the CDR3 is TGTGCCACCAGCGGCGGACAAAGCTCCTACAATGAGCAGTTCTTC. Translating gives CATSGGQSSYNEQFF.

The chain uses TRBV9 and TRBJ2-3; TRBD1 agrees at 7 bases. Germline V gives CDR1 SGDLS, CDR2 YYNGEE. This CDR3 region has 14 residues. V trimming: 3 bases; J trimming: 5 bases; junction bases outside the gene matches: 6. Here the CDR3 reads CASSDRGGEDTQYF. DNA for the CDR3: TGTGCCAGCAGCGACCGAGGGGGCGAAGATACGCAGTATTTT. The full variable domain, with the rest looked up from reference TRBV9 and TRBJ2-3, is DSGVTQTPKHLITATGQRVTLRCSPRSGDLSVYWYQQSLDQGLQFLIQYYNGEERAKGNILERFSAQQFPDLHSELNLSSLELGDSALYFCASSDRGGEDTQYFGPGTRLTVL.

The CDR3 nucleotides are TGTGCCAGCAGCTTAGTGCGGGTCTATAATTCACCCCTCCACTTT. Amino acids: CASSLVRVYNSPLHF. The J gene is TRBJ1-6, the V gene TRBV7-2, with D unclear. V shed 1 base and J shed 3 bases, with 7 bases lying between them. CDR1 and CDR2 from the germline V gene are SGHTA and FQGNSA. The CDR3 totals 15 residues.

V usage is TRBV25-1 and J usage is TRBJ1-4; D is unresolved. Germline V gives CDR1 MGHDK, CDR2 SYGVNS. V shed 8 bases and J shed 2 bases, with 6 bases lying between them. The CDR3 extends over 12 amino acids. The CDR3 spells CASGGTNEKLFF. CDR3 sequence (DNA): TGTGCCAGCGGCGGTACTAATGAAAAACTGTTTTTT.

This clone was detected only once. The gene calls are TRBV13 and TRBJ2-3, with D perhaps TRBD2 (5 bases). The CDR3 length is 15 residues. Between the trimmed V and J ends, which lost 3 bases and 3 bases, there was a span of 13 bases. Germline assignment: CDR1 PRHDT and CDR2 FYEKMQ (reference sequence). CDR3 sequence reads: CASSFLVSGTDTQYF. The DNA for the CDR3 is TGTGCCAGCAGCTTCCTAGTGAGCGGAACAGATACGCAGTATTTT. The whole variable domain, filled in from reference TRBV13 and TRBJ2-3, reads AAGVIQSPRHLIKEKRETATLKCYPIPRHDTVYWYQQGPGQDPQFLISFYEKMQSDKGSIPDRFSAQQFSDYHSELNMSSLELGDSALYFCASSFLVSGTDTQYFGPGTRLTVL.

The chain uses TRBV5-1 and TRBJ2-3; no definite D call. The ends were cut back, 0 bases at V and 0 bases at J, with 11 bases in the middle. Germline CDR1 reads SGHRS; CDR2 reads YFSETQ. The CDR3 contains 16 residues. The CDR3: CASSLAGVQSTDTQYF. The CDR3 DNA follows: TGCGCCAGCAGCTTGGCCGGCGTCCAAAGCACAGATACGCAGTATTTT.

The chain is built from TRBV7-9 and TRBJ1-3, with D hard to call. The V gene's germline CDR1 is SEHNR and CDR2 FQNEAQ (reference sequence). V was clipped by 0 bases and J by 4 bases, with 4 bases between them. CDR3 length: 13 amino acids. The CDR3 coding sequence is TGTGCCAGCAGCTTAGCGGGCGGAAACACCATATATTTT. Translating it yields CASSLAGGNTIYF.

This chain connects TRBV9 to TRBJ2-1, with D tentatively TRBD1 (6 bases). V was trimmed by 4 bases and J by 8 bases, leaving 16 bases between them. CDR1 and CDR2 (germline): SGDLS, YYNGEE. The CDR3 is 14 amino acids. The CDR3 DNA reads as TGTGCCAGCAGCCCCTCAACGACAGGTTATGAGCAGTTCTTC. It translates to CASSPSTTGYEQFF.

The J gene is TRBJ1-5, the V gene TRBV18; no clear D. CDR3 size: 16 residues. Trimming took 2 bases from V and 12 from J, leaving 23 bases between them. Germline V gives CDR1 KGHSH, CDR2 LQKENI. CDR3 coding DNA: TGTGCCAGCTCACCAGCAGAGTTTGCCGGCGGATCGGTCCAGCATTTT. This sequence encodes CASSPAEFAGGSVQHF.

The rearrangement links TRBV6-5 to TRBJ1-1, with D possibly TRBD1 on 6 matching bases. From germline, CDR1 is MNHEY and CDR2 SVGAGI. The CDR3 spans 15 residues. V shed 0 bases and J shed 5 bases, with 13 bases lying between them. The CDR3 region has the DNA TGTGCCAGCAGTTACTCGAGGCAAAGGGGGACTGAAGCTTTCTTT. Amino acids: CASSYSRQRGTEAFF.